These T cell receptor beta chains were read from a single sample in a study of CD8+ T cells in alopecia areata. TCRdb's table, derived via immunoSEQ multiplex PCR, lists solely in-frame clones and lacks some. The sample holds roughly 190,000 clones, more than 50% seen once. Sequenced here: CD4+ T cells sorted from blood, sampled at week 24, from a patient treated with tofacitinib. Receptors were obtained from a human donor with alopecia areata. Each CDR3 is given with its conserved first and last residue. Each record gives: clone size, V gene, J gene, D gene, CDR3 DNA, CDR3 protein. The D gene is left open where the match is weak. Clone sizes are given selectively: once, few, many, or a class where the clone is expanded.

size: -
V: TRBV27
J: TRBJ2-5
D: -
DNA: TGTGCCAGCAGTTCATACAGGGAGGGGGAGACCCAGTACTTC
CDR3: CASSSYREGETQYF

size: -
V: TRBV4-1
J: TRBJ1-1
D: TRBD1
DNA: TGCGCCAGCAGCCAACCCACCGTCCTCGACAGGGAGAATGAAGCTTTCTTT
CDR3: CASSQPTVLDRENEAFF

size: few
V: TRBV7-2
J: TRBJ1-1
D: -
DNA: TGTGCCAGCAGCCAAATGGGGGGGTATACTGAAGCTTTCTTT
CDR3: CASSQMGGYTEAFF

size: few
V: TRBV2
J: TRBJ1-4
D: TRBD1
DNA: TGTGCCAGCAGTGTGGGACAGACTAGAACTAATGAAAAACTGTTTTTT
CDR3: CASSVGQTRTNEKLFF

size: -
V: TRBV29-1
J: TRBJ2-1
D: -
DNA: TGCAGCGTTGAAGGAAGGATGCGGGATGAGCAGTTCTTC
CDR3: CSVEGRMRDEQFF

size: -
V: TRBV20-1
J: TRBJ2-7
D: -
DNA: TGCAGTGCTAGGGTGCTCTACGAGCAGTACTTC
CDR3: CSARVLYEQYF

size: few
V: TRBV29-1
J: TRBJ1-5
D: -
DNA: TGCAGCGTTGTCGTTTTGGGTCAGCCCCAGCATTTT
CDR3: CSVVVLGQPQHF

size: -
V: TRBV11-1
J: TRBJ2-6
D: TRBD1
DNA: TGTGCCAGCAGCTTAGTTGGACAGGGGACTCCTGGGGCCAACGTCCTGACTTTC
CDR3: CASSLVGQGTPGANVLTF

size: -
V: TRBV7-9
J: TRBJ1-5
D: -
DNA: TGTGCCAGCAGTGAAGTGACGAGCAATCAGCCCCAGCATTTT
CDR3: CASSEVTSNQPQHF

size: -
V: TRBV5-6
J: TRBJ1-5
D: TRBD1
DNA: TGTGCCAGCAGCCCGGGACAGGGAGAAGCCCAGCATTTT
CDR3: CASSPGQGEAQHF

size: -
V: TRBV2
J: TRBJ1-1
D: -
DNA: TGTGCCAGCAGGACGGATAATGGGAACACTGAAGCTTTCTTT
CDR3: CASRTDNGNTEAFF

size: -
V: TRBV10-3
J: TRBJ2-3
D: TRBD2
DNA: TGTGCCATCAGTCCTAGCGGGGCCAGCACAGATACGCAGTATTTT
CDR3: CAISPSGASTDTQYF

size: few
V: TRBV5-6
J: TRBJ2-5
D: TRBD2
DNA: TGTGCCAGCAGCTCGACTAGCGGGGGGGCAGTTTATGGGCAAGAGACCCAGTACTTC
CDR3: CASSSTSGGAVYGQETQYF

size: few
V: TRBV29-1
J: TRBJ2-4
D: -
DNA: TGCAGCGTTGAAGCTACCAGGTCGTCTCTAGCCAAAAACATTCAGTACTTC
CDR3: CSVEATRSSLAKNIQYF

size: few
V: TRBV30
J: TRBJ2-1
D: TRBD1
DNA: TGTGCCTGGAGCCCACGGACAGGGTACTACAATGAGCAGTTCTTC
CDR3: CAWSPRTGYYNEQFF

size: few
V: TRBV7-2
J: TRBJ1-2
D: -
DNA: TGTGCCAGCAGCTCGATCACCCCCTCGGCCCCCGGCTACACCTTC
CDR3: CASSSITPSAPGYTF